This T cell receptor (beta chain) was retrieved from a study of radiation and T cells in renal cell carcinoma. Time point here: blood 2 weeks post-SBRT. Regarding treatment: 15 Gy SBRT to primary tumor, nephrectomy 4 weeks later. Profiling relied on immunoSEQ multiplex PCR, and the TCRdb table lists in-frame clones only, not all of them. The data show tens of thousands of clones, approximately 83% seen once. CDR1 and CDR2 (germline): LGHNA, YNFKEQ. The ends lost 4 bases at V and 4 bases at J; junction bases unmatched: 11. There are 16 residues in the CDR3. The sequence derives from a woman aged 50 to 65 with renal cell carcinoma. The V call is TRBV4-2, the J call TRBJ2-7, with 9 bases lining up with TRBD1. The material sequenced was blood, taken from a patient whose treatment included radiotherapy and nephrectomy. The DNA of the CDR3 is TGTGCCAGCAGCCTAACGAAGCGGACAGGGGCATACGAGCAGTACTTC. Its translation: CASSLTKRTGAYEQYF.